These T cell receptor beta chains were read from a single sample in a study of shared clonotypes between healthy human individuals. Repertoires were generated with immunoSEQ multiplex PCR, while TCRdb's copy carries only in-frame clones and drops some. The sample includes about 590,000 clones, around 95% of them seen just once. Material: naive CD8+ T cells sorted from blood. The source is a woman aged 25 to 45 in good health. Both conserved end residues are part of each CDR3. The order of the fields is CDR3 length, D gene, V gene, J gene, clone size, CDR3 protein, CDR3 DNA. The D gene is left open where the match is weak. Not every row has a clone size; where given, it reads once, few, many or a size class.

15,NA,TRBV28,TRBJ1-3,NA,CATTMAGNSGNTIYF,TGTGCCACCACTATGGCAGGGAACTCTGGAAACACCATATATTTT
17,NA,TRBV4-2,TRBJ1-2,once,CASSRTNEGQFNYGYTF,TGTGCCAGCAGCAGAACGAATGAAGGACAGTTTAACTATGGCTACACCTTC
16,TRBD1,TRBV2,TRBJ1-1,once,CASSDPDRGRGTEAFF,TGTGCCAGCAGTGACCCCGACAGGGGACGCGGCACTGAAGCTTTCTTT
13,NA,TRBV15,TRBJ1-3,NA,CATSRPSGNTIYF,TGTGCCACCAGCAGGCCCTCTGGAAACACCATATATTTT
13,NA,TRBV7-9,TRBJ1-5,NA,CASSSGGNQPQHF,TGTGCCAGCTCGTCTGGGGGAAATCAGCCCCAGCATTTT
14,NA,TRBV9,TRBJ2-2,NA,CASSADGQTGELFF,TGTGCCAGCAGCGCGGACGGGCAAACCGGGGAGCTGTTTTTT
16,NA,TRBV6-5,TRBJ1-1,NA,CASSYSKGTMNTEAFF,TGTGCCAGCAGTTACTCGAAGGGGACTATGAACACTGAAGCTTTCTTT
12,NA,TRBV14,TRBJ1-5,NA,CASSQFNQPQHF,TGTGCCAGCAGCCAATTCAATCAGCCCCAGCATTTT
17,TRBD1,TRBV2,TRBJ2-7,NA,CASSDRGEGAQGEEQYF,TGTGCCAGCAGTGATAGGGGTGAGGGGGCGCAGGGCGAAGAGCAGTACTTC
17,TRBD2,TRBV4-2,TRBJ2-7,NA,CASSQAPLAQSFYEQYF,TGTGCCAGCAGCCAGGCCCCACTAGCGCAATCTTTCTACGAGCAGTACTTC
15,TRBD1,TRBV27,TRBJ1-2,NA,CASSFRYEGADGYTF,TGTGCCAGCAGTTTTCGCTATGAGGGGGCCGATGGCTACACCTTC
12,TRBD2,TRBV7-9,TRBJ2-7,few,CASGYTSGEQYF,TGTGCCAGCGGCTACACTAGCGGCGAGCAGTACTTC
14,NA,TRBV27,TRBJ2-7,once,CASSSSGTLYEQYF,TGTGCCAGCAGTTCCTCAGGGACACTCTACGAGCAGTACTTC
13,TRBD1,TRBV2,TRBJ1-2,once,CASRFGTGEGYTF,TGTGCCAGCAGGTTCGGGACAGGAGAAGGCTACACCTTC
16,NA,TRBV2,TRBJ2-1,once,CASSAWVRGAYNEQFF,TGTGCCAGCAGCGCCTGGGTGAGGGGAGCCTACAATGAGCAGTTCTTC
15,TRBD1,TRBV6-4,TRBJ1-2,NA,CASSESTGASYGYTF,TGTGCCAGCAGTGAGTCAACAGGGGCCTCCTATGGCTACACCTTC
13,NA,TRBV19,TRBJ2-5,once,CASSIDQEETQYF,TGTGCCAGTAGTATCGATCAGGAAGAGACCCAGTACTTC
13,NA,TRBV27,TRBJ2-7,NA,CASSGSRDYEQYF,TGTGCCAGCAGTGGTAGCCGGGACTACGAGCAGTACTTC
14,TRBD1,TRBV7-8,TRBJ2-1,NA,CASSSGTGYNEQFF,TGTGCCAGCAGCTCGGGGACAGGGTACAATGAGCAGTTCTTC
14,TRBD1,TRBV9,TRBJ1-5,NA,CASSVGDSSQPQHF,TGTGCCAGCAGCGTAGGGGACAGCAGCCAGCCCCAGCATTTT
14,NA,TRBV19,TRBJ1-2,once,CASSIGGGTHGYTF,TGTGCCAGTAGTATAGGGGGAGGGACTCATGGCTACACCTTC
15,NA,TRBV2,TRBJ2-7,NA,CASSEAYNSPYEQYF,TGTGCCAGCAGTGAAGCTTACAACAGTCCCTACGAGCAGTACTTC
14,NA,TRBV27,TRBJ2-7,once,CASSFVGSRNEQYF,TGTGCCAGCAGTTTTGTAGGGTCTCGGAACGAGCAGTACTTC
14,TRBD2,TRBV28,TRBJ2-5,NA,CASSLGGRGETQYF,TGTGCCAGCAGTCTAGGCGGGAGAGGGGAGACCCAGTACTTC
14,NA,TRBV4-1,TRBJ2-2,NA,CASSQAFIGGELFF,TGCGCCAGCAGCCAAGCGTTCATCGGCGGGGAGCTGTTTTTT
14,TRBD1,TRBV11-3,TRBJ2-2,NA,CASTGQGANGELFF,TGTGCCAGCACAGGACAGGGGGCTAACGGGGAGCTGTTTTTT
15,NA,TRBV6-1,TRBJ1-4,few,CASSENGQASEKLFF,TGTGCCAGCAGTGAAAACGGGCAAGCGAGTGAAAAACTGTTTTTT
14,NA,TRBV27,TRBJ1-5,NA,CASGLAGANQPQHF,TGTGCCAGCGGTTTGGCGGGGGCGAATCAGCCCCAGCATTTT
17,TRBD2,TRBV7-8,TRBJ2-1,NA,CASGLAGLTAGFNEQFF,TGTGCCAGCGGTCTAGCGGGACTCACGGCGGGATTCAATGAGCAGTTCTTC
16,NA,TRBV7-3,TRBJ2-3,once,CASSPLGGAGTDTQYF,TGTGCCAGCAGCCCCCTGGGGGGCGCGGGCACAGATACGCAGTATTTT
17,NA,TRBV15,TRBJ2-1,NA,CATSRSGDDLKYNEQFF,TGTGCCACCAGCAGATCAGGGGACGACTTGAAGTACAATGAGCAGTTCTTC
15,TRBD2,TRBV7-9,TRBJ2-3,NA,CASSYSGGSADTQYF,TGTGCCAGCAGCTACAGCGGGGGGAGCGCAGATACGCAGTATTTT
14,NA,TRBV9,TRBJ2-3,NA,CASSVFLKGDTQYF,TGTGCCAGCAGCGTTTTCTTAAAGGGAGATACGCAGTATTTT
11,NA,TRBV27,TRBJ2-1,NA,CASMEGLEQFF,TGTGCCAGCATGGAGGGGCTTGAGCAGTTCTTC
19,NA,TRBV28,TRBJ2-1,NA,CASSLPIEGELASYNEQFF,TGTGCCAGCAGTCTCCCAATTGAAGGGGAGCTGGCCTCCTACAATGAGCAGTTCTTC
13,NA,TRBV6-1,TRBJ1-2,NA,CASSVGRNYGYTF,TGTGCCAGCAGTGTGGGCAGGAACTATGGCTACACCTTC
12,TRBD1,TRBV27,TRBJ2-1,NA,CASWTGGGEQFF,TGTGCCAGCTGGACAGGGGGCGGTGAGCAGTTCTTC
14,TRBD2,TRBV11-2,TRBJ2-7,NA,CASRGLADSYEQYF,TGTGCCAGCAGAGGACTAGCCGATTCCTACGAGCAGTACTTC
17,TRBD2,TRBV9,TRBJ2-2,NA,CASSSGLAGGRTGELFF,TGTGCCAGCAGCTCCGGACTAGCGGGAGGGCGAACCGGGGAGCTGTTTTTT
16,TRBD2,TRBV2,TRBJ2-7,NA,CASSEAWNSGSYEQYF,TGTGCCAGCAGTGAAGCTTGGAATAGCGGGAGCTACGAGCAGTACTTC
13,NA,TRBV5-5,TRBJ1-2,NA,CASSERGGYGYTF,TGTGCCAGCAGCGAAAGAGGGGGCTATGGCTACACCTTC
20,TRBD2,TRBV28,TRBJ2-1,NA,CASSFLMGGRASNRYNEQFF,TGTGCCAGCAGTTTTTTAATGGGCGGGAGGGCCTCAAACCGATACAATGAGCAGTTCTTC
15,NA,TRBV11-2,TRBJ2-1,NA,CASSLVGTGDNEQFF,TGTGCCAGCAGCTTAGTAGGGACGGGAGACAATGAGCAGTTCTTC
15,NA,TRBV27,TRBJ2-5,once,CASSLSMSRGETQYF,TGTGCCAGCAGTTTATCCATGTCCAGGGGCGAGACCCAGTACTTC
14,TRBD1,TRBV5-6,TRBJ2-7,NA,CASSWDRATYEQYF,TGTGCCAGCAGCTGGGACAGGGCGACCTACGAGCAGTACTTC
15,NA,TRBV13,TRBJ2-5,NA,CASSPSWARAETQYF,TGTGCCAGCAGCCCCTCCTGGGCCCGGGCAGAGACCCAGTACTTC
13,TRBD2,TRBV7-9,TRBJ2-7,NA,CASLGLAAGEQYF,TGTGCCAGCTTAGGACTAGCGGCCGGAGAGCAGTACTTC
10,NA,TRBV21-1,TRBJ2-7,few,CASGYYEQYF,TGTGCCAGCGGATACTACGAGCAGTACTTC
13,NA,TRBV27,TRBJ2-1,NA,CASSSNSYNEQFF,TGTGCCAGCAGTTCAAACTCCTACAATGAGCAGTTCTTC
15,NA,TRBV27,TRBJ2-1,NA,CASSLAGSSYNEQFF,TGTGCCAGCAGTTTAGCGGGTAGCTCCTACAATGAGCAGTTCTTC